This TCR beta chain was documented in a study of blood T cell repertoires in COVID-19. For the study at large: The origin of the acute and convalescent COVID-19 samples was the United States, Italy and Spain. PBMCs, B-cell-depleted T cells, or T cells were the source of the cDNA or gDNA that made up the material.

In Cohort 3, a recovered donor had either two negative PCRs, clearance, or symptom resolution. This CDR3 is built from 12 residues. Germline CDR1 and CDR2: MNHEY and SMNVEV (reference sequence). With 3 bases removed from V and 10 bases from J, the gap between germline ends came to 12 bases. Study processing details: Estimation of nucleated cell counts was performed using reference gene primer amplification. The repertoire was sequenced with immunoSEQ multiplex PCR; TCRdb's copy has only in-frame clones and lacks some. The V and J calls and the clone size are those of that table, but D and trimming were determined from the DNA. The sample has under 200,000 clones, roughly 90% seen once.

The chain employs TRBV27 and TRBJ1-1; tentative D call: TRBD1 (5 bases). Sequencing input: PBMCs or T cells enriched from blood (not recorded which). This sequence originates from a woman between 18 and 30 years old who had recovered from COVID-19. This CDR3 is CASSFPGGSAFF. In nucleotides, the CDR3 is TGTGCCAGCAGTTTTCCCGGGGGATCAGCTTTCTTT.